The rows below give T cell receptor beta chains drawn from one sample of a study of blood T cells in healthy people across ages. TCRdb analysed the 5' RACE reads with MiXCR anew, one entry per CDR3 protein. This table has around 990,000 distinct CDR3 sequences, roughly two fifths appearing once. Sequencing used blood. The origin of the receptors is a young man in good health. CDR3s include the opening cysteine and the closing phenylalanine or tryptophan. Each record gives: V gene, D gene, J gene, clone size, CDR3 length, CDR3 DNA, CDR3 protein. The D gene is left open where the match is weak. Clone size is given for some rows only: seen once, a few or many times, or a class if the clone is expanded.

v_gene: TRBV29-1; d_gene: TRBD1; j_gene: TRBJ1-2; abundance: .; len: 15; CDR3nt: TGCAGCGTTGAGCCCGGGACAGGGCCCCATTATGGCTACACCTTC; CDR3aa: CSVEPGTGPHYGYTF
v_gene: TRBV10-3; d_gene: .; j_gene: TRBJ1-1; abundance: once; len: 15; CDR3nt: TGTGCCATCAGTGAAGAGGGGGTCGCGAACACTGAAGCTTTCTTT; CDR3aa: CAISEEGVANTEAFF
v_gene: TRBV4-1; d_gene: .; j_gene: TRBJ2-3; abundance: .; len: 14; CDR3nt: TGCACCAGCAGCCAAGACCCGGAATCAGATACGCAGTATTTT; CDR3aa: CTSSQDPESDTQYF
v_gene: TRBV14; d_gene: TRBD1; j_gene: TRBJ1-1; abundance: .; len: 18; CDR3nt: TGTGCCAGCAGCCAAGAATCGTGGGACAGGTTTTTTGACACTGAAGCTTTCTTT; CDR3aa: CASSQESWDRFFDTEAFF
v_gene: TRBV27; d_gene: .; j_gene: TRBJ2-2; abundance: .; len: 15; CDR3nt: TGTGCCAGCAGCGTCCAGCCCCCAGGGTCCGGGGAGCTGTTTTTT; CDR3aa: CASSVQPPGSGELFF
v_gene: TRBV5-6; d_gene: .; j_gene: TRBJ1-5; abundance: few; len: 14; CDR3nt: TGTGCCAGCAGCTTGTTCGGGGCCAATCAGCCCCAGCATTTT; CDR3aa: CASSLFGANQPQHF
v_gene: TRBV27; d_gene: TRBD1; j_gene: TRBJ2-1; abundance: few; len: 14; CDR3nt: TGTGCCAGCATGGGACAGTTCTCCTACAATGAGCAGTTCTTC; CDR3aa: CASMGQFSYNEQFF
v_gene: TRBV25-1; d_gene: .; j_gene: TRBJ1-1; abundance: .; len: 15; CDR3nt: TGTGCCAGCAGACACCGTCTCGGCCAGGGAGCTGAAGCTTTCTTT; CDR3aa: CASRHRLGQGAEAFF
v_gene: TRBV12-3/TRBV12-4; d_gene: TRBD2; j_gene: TRBJ2-7; abundance: .; len: 15; CDR3nt: TGTGCCAGCAGTATAAGAGCGGGGGGCTCCTACGAGCAGTACTTC; CDR3aa: CASSIRAGGSYEQYF
v_gene: TRBV29-1; d_gene: TRBD1; j_gene: TRBJ1-2; abundance: few; len: 14; CDR3nt: TGCAGCGTTGGAAGGACAGGGTTGAACTATGGCTACACCTTC; CDR3aa: CSVGRTGLNYGYTF
v_gene: TRBV5-1; d_gene: .; j_gene: TRBJ2-5; abundance: few; len: 14; CDR3nt: TGCGCCAGCAGCTTGACCCAAAACAGGGAGACCCAGTACTTC; CDR3aa: CASSLTQNRETQYF
v_gene: TRBV18; d_gene: .; j_gene: TRBJ1-2; abundance: few; len: 16; CDR3nt: TGTGCCAGCTCAGATCGTCCACTGGGGGCTAACTATGGCTACACCTTC; CDR3aa: CASSDRPLGANYGYTF
v_gene: TRBV7-2; d_gene: TRBD1; j_gene: TRBJ1-1; abundance: .; len: 14; CDR3nt: TGTGCCAGTTCTCCGCAGGGGGATGACACTGAAGCTTTCTTT; CDR3aa: CASSPQGDDTEAFF
v_gene: TRBV5-6; d_gene: .; j_gene: TRBJ1-2; abundance: .; len: 14; CDR3nt: TGTGCCAGCAGCATCCGAGAAGGGCTTTATGGCTACACCTTC; CDR3aa: CASSIREGLYGYTF
v_gene: TRBV20-1; d_gene: .; j_gene: TRBJ2-5; abundance: few; len: 15; CDR3nt: TGCAGTGCTCTTAAACCGGGAACTAGAAAAGAGACCCAGTACTTC; CDR3aa: CSALKPGTRKETQYF
v_gene: TRBV7-9; d_gene: TRBD1; j_gene: TRBJ1-5; abundance: .; len: 16; CDR3nt: TGTGCCAGCAGCACCACGACAGGGGTAATTAGTCAGCCCCAGCATTTT; CDR3aa: CASSTTTGVISQPQHF
v_gene: TRBV28; d_gene: TRBD1; j_gene: TRBJ1-5; abundance: .; len: 18; CDR3nt: TGTGCCAGTAGTTTATTACAGGGGGCGAGTACGAGCAATCAGCCCCAGCATTTT; CDR3aa: CASSLLQGASTSNQPQHF
v_gene: TRBV20-1; d_gene: TRBD1; j_gene: TRBJ1-1; abundance: few; len: 15; CDR3nt: TGCAGTGCCCAGCCACAGGGGAGCCTGAACACTGAAGCTTTCTTT; CDR3aa: CSAQPQGSLNTEAFF
v_gene: TRBV12-3/TRBV12-4; d_gene: .; j_gene: TRBJ2-3; abundance: many; len: 14; CDR3nt: TGTGCCAGCAGCCAAACCCCCGGGTTAGATACGCAGTATTTT; CDR3aa: CASSQTPGLDTQYF
v_gene: TRBV7-9; d_gene: TRBD1; j_gene: TRBJ1-4; abundance: .; len: 15; CDR3nt: TGTGCCAGCAGCTCCAGGGGGCACACTAATGAAAAACTGTTTTTT; CDR3aa: CASSSRGHTNEKLFF
v_gene: TRBV3-1; d_gene: TRBD1; j_gene: TRBJ2-3; abundance: .; len: 17; CDR3nt: TGTGCCAGCAGCCAGAGGCTAATGACAGGGGTTTCAGATACGCAGTATTTT; CDR3aa: CASSQRLMTGVSDTQYF
v_gene: TRBV20-1; d_gene: .; j_gene: TRBJ2-3; abundance: .; len: 15; CDR3nt: TGCAGTGCCCCGCGGTGGGGCAGGGTGGCAGATACGCAGTATTTT; CDR3aa: CSAPRWGRVADTQYF
v_gene: TRBV7-3; d_gene: .; j_gene: TRBJ2-1; abundance: few; len: 14; CDR3nt: TGTGCCAGCAGCTTAGAATACAGGGCCGGTGAGCAGTTCTTC; CDR3aa: CASSLEYRAGEQFF
v_gene: TRBV2; d_gene: .; j_gene: TRBJ2-3; abundance: few; len: 19; CDR3nt: TGTGCCAGCAGTGCCCCGAAGACTTATTACAGGGCTAACACAGATACGCAGTATTTT; CDR3aa: CASSAPKTYYRANTDTQYF
v_gene: TRBV29-1; d_gene: .; j_gene: TRBJ2-7; abundance: .; len: 13; CDR3nt: TGCAGCGTTGAAATGGCAGTGTCCTACGAGCAGTACTTC; CDR3aa: CSVEMAVSYEQYF
v_gene: TRBV7-2; d_gene: TRBD1; j_gene: TRBJ1-1; abundance: .; len: 19; CDR3nt: TGTGCCAGCAGCTTTCTCCTGGGGGGTAGACAGGGGAGAGGTACTGAAGCTTTCTTT; CDR3aa: CASSFLLGGRQGRGTEAFF
v_gene: TRBV4-1; d_gene: TRBD2; j_gene: TRBJ2-1; abundance: .; len: 18; CDR3nt: TGCGCCAGCAGCCAAGCGGCTAGCGGGGGGAGCTCCTACAATGAGCAGTTCTTC; CDR3aa: CASSQAASGGSSYNEQFF
v_gene: TRBV10-3; d_gene: .; j_gene: TRBJ1-2; abundance: .; len: 17; CDR3nt: TGTGCCATCAGTGAAGGAGGCGGGGGTGAAGCTAACTATGGCTACACCTTC; CDR3aa: CAISEGGGGEANYGYTF
v_gene: TRBV2; d_gene: .; j_gene: TRBJ1-1; abundance: .; len: 14; CDR3nt: TGTGCCAGCAACTCGGACACCCTTCGGGAAAGGGCTTTCTTT; CDR3aa: CASNSDTLRERAFF
v_gene: TRBV3-1; d_gene: TRBD2; j_gene: TRBJ2-1; abundance: few; len: 20; CDR3nt: TGTGCCAGCAGCCAAGCGGGGATTCAGCGGGGGGCCTCCTCCTACAATGAGCAGTTCTTC; CDR3aa: CASSQAGIQRGASSYNEQFF
v_gene: TRBV20-1; d_gene: TRBD1; j_gene: TRBJ2-7; abundance: .; len: 15; CDR3nt: TGCAGTGCTAGAGCTACGACAGGGGGCTATTACGAGCAGTACTTC; CDR3aa: CSARATTGGYYEQYF
v_gene: TRBV7-9; d_gene: .; j_gene: TRBJ2-1; abundance: .; len: 11; CDR3nt: TGTGCCAGCAGCATCTCGGGTGAGCAGTTCTTC; CDR3aa: CASSISGEQFF
v_gene: TRBV20-1; d_gene: TRBD2; j_gene: TRBJ2-5; abundance: .; len: 14; CDR3nt: TGCAGTGCTAGCCGGACTAGCGCTTACAATGAGCAGTACTTC; CDR3aa: CSASRTSAYNEQYF
v_gene: TRBV10-3; d_gene: .; j_gene: TRBJ1-4; abundance: .; len: 13; CDR3nt: TGTGCCATCGCAGGCTCAACTAATGAAAAACTGTTTTTT; CDR3aa: CAIAGSTNEKLFF
v_gene: TRBV12-3/TRBV12-4; d_gene: TRBD2; j_gene: TRBJ2-1; abundance: few; len: 16; CDR3nt: TGTGCCAGCAGTTTAAGGCGGGGGGGCCGCAGCGATGAGCAGTTCTTC; CDR3aa: CASSLRRGGRSDEQFF
v_gene: TRBV12-3/TRBV12-4; d_gene: .; j_gene: TRBJ1-5; abundance: few; len: 15; CDR3nt: TGTGCCAGCAGTTTCAGAGGGTTCAGCAATCAGCCCCAGCATTTT; CDR3aa: CASSFRGFSNQPQHF
v_gene: TRBV2; d_gene: .; j_gene: TRBJ2-2; abundance: .; len: 13; CDR3nt: TGTGCCACGACGGCCGCCCCTACCGGGGAGCTGTTTTTT; CDR3aa: CATTAAPTGELFF
v_gene: TRBV7-2; d_gene: .; j_gene: TRBJ2-7; abundance: .; len: 12; CDR3nt: TGTGCCAGCAGCAGCGTATCCAACGAGCAGTACTTC; CDR3aa: CASSSVSNEQYF
v_gene: TRBV6-5; d_gene: .; j_gene: TRBJ1-4; abundance: .; len: 14; CDR3nt: TGTGCCAGCAGTAGTCCGCCGACTAATGAAAAACTGTTTTTT; CDR3aa: CASSSPPTNEKLFF
v_gene: TRBV7-9; d_gene: .; j_gene: TRBJ1-2; abundance: .; len: 13; CDR3nt: TGTGCCAGCAGCTTAGTGGAGTTCTATGGCTACACCTTC; CDR3aa: CASSLVEFYGYTF
v_gene: TRBV3-1; d_gene: TRBD1; j_gene: TRBJ1-5; abundance: few; len: 15; CDR3nt: TGTGCCAGCAGCCGAGGACAGGTTAGCAATCAGCCCCAGCATTTT; CDR3aa: CASSRGQVSNQPQHF
v_gene: TRBV6-1; d_gene: .; j_gene: TRBJ2-5; abundance: .; len: 15; CDR3nt: TGTGCCAGCACTTGGCCGGGGGCCCTCCAAGAGACCCAGTACTTC; CDR3aa: CASTWPGALQETQYF
v_gene: TRBV20-1; d_gene: .; j_gene: TRBJ2-2; abundance: few; len: 11; CDR3nt: TGCAGTGTACGAACAACCGGGGAGCTGTTTTTT; CDR3aa: CSVRTTGELFF
v_gene: TRBV20-1; d_gene: TRBD2; j_gene: TRBJ2-3; abundance: few; len: 15; CDR3nt: TGCAGTGCTAGAGATGGGACTAGCCAAGCAGATACGCAGTATTTT; CDR3aa: CSARDGTSQADTQYF
v_gene: TRBV5-1; d_gene: .; j_gene: TRBJ2-2; abundance: few; len: 16; CDR3nt: TGCGCCAGCAGCTTGGTCGTACAGGGGAACACCGGGGAGCTGTTTTTT; CDR3aa: CASSLVVQGNTGELFF
v_gene: TRBV6-5; d_gene: .; j_gene: TRBJ1-5; abundance: few; len: 15; CDR3nt: TGTGCCAGCAGTCCCGACAGCCCCGCTAATCAGCCCCAGCATTTT; CDR3aa: CASSPDSPANQPQHF
v_gene: TRBV18; d_gene: TRBD2; j_gene: TRBJ2-7; abundance: .; len: 15; CDR3nt: TGTGCCAGCTCACCCCGGACTAGCGGATACAATGAGCAGTACTTC; CDR3aa: CASSPRTSGYNEQYF